The 9 T cell receptor beta chains given below trace back to one sample, sequenced in a study of spatial heterogeneity in lung cancer. Sample time point: sample taken at primary tumor resection. One entry per CDR3 protein results from TCRdb running MiXCR on the 5' RACE reads. This table has under 20,000 distinct CDR3 sequences, about 6.3% appearing once. No antigen has been identified for these receptors. The study's findings and limits: For expanded intratumoral alpha and beta TCRs, counts tracked tumor mutation counts.

The sequencing used lung tumor tissue, collected at surgery. The receptors originated from a male donor with early-stage non-small cell lung cancer.

This clonotype appeared many times. This beta chain is a stray sequence in a library constructed for alpha chains; its clone size is not meaningful. This chain uses TRBV20-1 with TRBJ1-4; D is uncertain. The germline V gene has CDR1 DFQATT and CDR2 SNEGSKA (reference sequence). Deletions cut 6 bases from V and 0 bases from J, with 11 bases between. CDR3 length equals 14 residues. CDR3 bases: TGCAGTGCCGTAAGGGATTCAACTAATGAAAAACTGTTTTTT. Translated, it gives CSAVRDSTNEKLFF.

This clonotype was detected many times. A library made for alpha chains picked up this beta chain off target, so its size means little. This chain connects TRBV5-5 to TRBJ1-4, with 7 bases identical to TRBD1. The V gene end was trimmed by 3 bases and the J gene end by 3 bases; junction bases not matched to a gene: 11. Germline assignment: CDR1 SGHKS and CDR2 YYEKEE (reference sequence). This CDR3 comprises 17 residues. The CDR3 loop reads CASSWDQGGAANEKLFF. For the CDR3, the DNA is TGTGCCAGCAGCTGGGATCAGGGGGGTGCAGCTAATGAAAAACTGTTTTTT.

This clonotype was detected many times. Because the library targeted alpha chains, this beta chain is an off-target read whose size means little. The chain links TRBV7-2 to TRBJ2-3, with TRBD2 identical over 9 bases. The J segment lost 1 base and the V segment lost 5 bases, leaving 4 bases of the junction unmatched. The CDR3 runs 15 residues. Germline CDR1 is SGHTA and CDR2 is FQGNSA. The CDR3 sequence: CASSHSGRGTDTQYF. The CDR3 DNA reads TGTGCCAGCAGCCATAGCGGGAGAGGCACAGATACGCAGTATTTT.

This clonotype was observed at least ten times. As an off-target read in a library built for alpha chains, this beta chain has a frequency of little significance. In DNA form, the CDR3 reads TGTGCCAGCAGTTCCGATGATGGGCCGGGTGAGCAGTTCTTC. Protein sequence: CASSSDDGPGEQFF. The chain recombines TRBV6-2 or TRBV6-3 with TRBJ2-1, with D hard to call. The CDR3 contains 14 residues. Trimming stripped 4 bases from V and 9 bases from J, with 16 bases between. Germline assignment: CDR1 MNHEY and CDR2 SVGEGT.

On this clonotype itself: Being off target in a library aimed at alpha chains, this beta chain has a size of little meaning. V gene TRBV9 combines with J gene TRBJ2-1; TRBD2 matches 10 bases. This CDR3 has 16 residues. The junction had 4 bases not matched to a gene; V was cut back by 0 bases and J by 4 bases. CDR1 SGDLS and CDR2 YYNGEE come from the germline V gene. The CDR3 sequence is CASSVVASGSYNEQFF. The CDR3 DNA follows: TGTGCCAGCAGCGTAGTGGCTAGCGGGAGTTACAATGAGCAGTTCTTC.

In this sample, this clonotype turned up many times. Little can be read into the size of this beta chain, an off-target read in a library designed for alpha chains. This chain uses TRBV20-1 with TRBJ2-2; unclear D gene. In germline, CDR1 is DFQATT, CDR2 SNEGSKA (reference sequence). The CDR3 covers 12 residues. The V and J ends lost 5 bases and 0 bases respectively, with 4 bases between them. The CDR3 sequence is CSALANTGELFF. In DNA, the CDR3 is TGCAGTGCTCTAGCGAACACCGGGGAGCTGTTTTTT.

This clonotype was detected many times. Little can be read into the size of this beta chain, an off-target read in a library designed for alpha chains. The chain combines TRBV15 with TRBJ2-5; TRBD1 agrees at 7 bases. Germline V gene sequence: CDR1 LNHNV, CDR2 YYDKDF (reference sequence). With 3 bases clipped from V and 2 bases from J, the junction kept 3 bases outside the gene matches. The CDR3 totals 14 residues. The DNA of the CDR3 is TGTGCCACCAGCAGGACGACAGGGCAAGAGACCCAGTACTTC. Its protein is CATSRTTGQETQYF.

On this clonotype: The limits of the CDR3 on the DNA are not certain, so only TCRdb's listed CDR3 is given. Because this beta chain is a stray read in a library intended to capture alpha chains, its abundance should not be given much weight. CDR3 sequence reads: CASSFYICSAARTGLSYEQYF. The chain uses TRBV5-1 and TRBJ2-7; the D call TRBD1 from the table was never checked on the DNA. Counting both end residues, the CDR3 totals 21 amino acids. Looked up from germline, CDR1 is SGHRS and CDR2 is YFSETQ.

There are many counts of this clonotype. The library was built for alpha chains, so this beta chain is an off-target read and its size means little. The genes are TRBV27 and TRBJ2-7; weak D call: TRBD2 (6 bases). CDR3 length: 13 residues. With 6 bases removed from V and 3 bases from J, the gap between germline ends came to 12 bases. The germline gives CDR1 MNHEY, CDR2 SMNVEV (reference sequence). In DNA form, the CDR3 reads TGTGCCAGCAGATCGGGACTCTTCTACGAGCAGTACTTC. Its protein product is CASRSGLFYEQYF.